The 18 T cell receptor beta chains presented below share a single source sample, sequenced in a study of cytomegalovirus exposure and HLA in healthy donors. The PCR ran on 60 Vbeta and 13 Jbeta primers. Produced via immunoSEQ multiplex PCR; TCRdb's table is partial and in-frame only. The table lists around 53,000 clones, roughly 80% of them singletons. Sequencing used PBMCs. The receptors were gathered from a man aged 25-45 years in good health and CMV-seronegative.

This chain links TRBV28 with TRBJ2-1; 7 bases align to TRBD2. The ends lost 5 bases at V and 5 bases at J; junction bases unmatched: 9. Germline V gives CDR1 MDHEN, CDR2 SYDVKM. The CDR3 sequence is 15 residues long. The CDR3 coding sequence is TGTGCCAGCAGTAATACGGGGGGAGGCCACAATGAGCAGTTCTTC. Its translation is CASSNTGGGHNEQFF.

This clone has just one count. This chain connects TRBV30 to TRBJ1-1; D remains ambiguous. The CDR3 consists of 14 residues. Germline assignment: CDR1 GTSNPN and CDR2 SVGIG (reference sequence). The V gene lost 4 bases and the J gene lost 1 base, with 13 bases spanning the gap. The CDR3 nucleotides read TGTGCCTGGATCCCAGGTTATACGAACACTGAAGCTTTCTTT. Translation: CAWIPGYTNTEAFF.

This chain connects TRBV28 to TRBJ1-3, with D perhaps matching TRBD1 (5 bases). Trimming shortened V by 4 bases and J by 0 bases, and 13 bases separated the two germline ends. This CDR3 spans 16 amino acids. The germline V gene has CDR1 MDHEN and CDR2 SYDVKM. CDR3 sequence reads: CASSSGTFRSGNTIYF. DNA of the CDR3: TGTGCCAGCAGTTCGGGGACTTTCCGCTCTGGAAACACCATATATTTT.

The V call is TRBV5-1, the J call TRBJ1-4; 10 bases fit TRBD1. There are 16 residues in the CDR3. Trimming at V came to 4 bases and at J to 4 bases, leaving 7 bases not matched to a gene. Germline V lookup: CDR1 SGHRS, CDR2 YFSETQ. Here the CDR3 reads CASSPSRTGGNEKLFF. DNA for the CDR3: TGCGCCAGCAGCCCGAGTCGGACAGGGGGTAATGAAAAACTGTTTTTT.

V gene TRBV30 combines with J gene TRBJ2-7; the match to TRBD1 covers 8 bases. The CDR3 has 11 amino acids. CDR1 is GTSNPN and CDR2 is SVGIG in the germline V gene (reference sequence). The CDR3 DNA reads as TGTGCACATGACAGGGGCTACGAGCAGTACTTC. This gives the protein CAHDRGYEQYF.

There are a few counts of this clone. The chain employs TRBV6-1 and TRBJ2-1; 8 nucleotides agree with TRBD2. V gave up 2 bases and J gave up 0 bases; unmatched junction bases: 0. Germline V gives CDR1 MNHNS, CDR2 SASEGT. CDR3 size: 15 residues. CDR3: CASSELAGSYNEQFF. As DNA, the CDR3 is TGTGCCAGCAGTGAACTAGCGGGCTCCTACAATGAGCAGTTCTTC.

This chain connects TRBV5-1 to TRBJ1-1; 7 bases line up with TRBD1. Germline CDR1 SGHRS, CDR2 YFSETQ. V dropped 0 bases and J dropped 3; count of bases not matched to a gene: 17. This CDR3 comprises 19 residues. CDR3: CASSLDQRGVDRADTEAFF. As DNA, the CDR3 is TGCGCCAGCAGCTTGGACCAGAGGGGAGTAGACAGGGCCGACACTGAAGCTTTCTTT.

The rearrangement joins TRBV9 to TRBJ2-2; 10 nucleotides line up with TRBD2. The germline V gene encodes CDR1 SGDLS and CDR2 YYNGEE. The CDR3 totals 17 residues. V lost 2 bases and J lost 4; bases outside the gene matches: 8. CDR3 sequence reads: CASSVVSGRSTTGELFF. CDR3 nucleotide sequence: TGTGCCAGCAGCGTCGTTAGCGGGAGGTCAACCACCGGGGAGCTGTTTTTT.

The count of this clone is one. V and J are TRBV28 and TRBJ1-5; the D gene is possibly TRBD1 (5 bases). Germline values: CDR1 MDHEN, CDR2 SYDVKM. Trimming took off 3 bases at V and 5 bases at J, with 8 bases between the two ends. The CDR3 is 13 amino acids. The CDR3: CASSFTGDQPQHF. CDR3 nucleotides: TGTGCCAGCAGTTTTACAGGCGATCAGCCCCAGCATTTT.

The J gene is TRBJ2-3, the V gene TRBV4-3; 13 nucleotides line up with TRBD2. Trimming at V came to 4 bases and at J to 6 bases, leaving 10 bases not matched to a gene. The CDR3 consists of 17 residues. Looked up from germline, CDR1 is LGHNA and CDR2 is YSLEER. CDR3 nucleotide sequence: TGCGCCAGCAGCCGACAAAGACTAGCGGGAGGCGACGATACGCAGTATTTT. Its translation is CASSRQRLAGGDDTQYF.

The chain carries TRBV29-1 and TRBJ2-3, with TRBD1 matching over 9 bases. The V gene's germline CDR1 is SQVTM and CDR2 ANQGSEA. The CDR3 totals 16 residues. Trimming removed 6 bases from V and 1 base from J; junction bases left unmatched: 11. The DNA for the CDR3 is TGCAGCGTCGCCCGCTCGACAGGGGGAGGCACAGATACGCAGTATTTT. Encoded protein: CSVARSTGGGTDTQYF.

This clone was picked up one time. The V and J genes are TRBV18 and TRBJ1-6; 9 bases fit TRBD1. Trimming removed 6 bases from V and 6 bases from J; junction bases left unmatched: 3. CDR1 KGHSH and CDR2 LQKENI come from the germline V gene. The CDR3 spans 14 residues. CDR3 protein: CASSPGQGNSPLHF. CDR3 DNA sequence: TGTGCCAGCTCGCCGGGACAGGGTAATTCACCCCTCCACTTT.

This chain joins TRBV5-4 and TRBJ2-7, with 10 bases identical to TRBD2. Germline assignment: CDR1 SGHNT and CDR2 YYREEE (reference sequence). The CDR3 has 15 amino acids. J lost 0 bases, V lost 4 bases, and 4 bases had no gene match. The CDR3 DNA is TGTGCCAGCAGCGAAGGACTAGCGGCCTCCTACGAGCAGTACTTC. Translation gives CASSEGLAASYEQYF.

The rearrangement links TRBV5-1 to TRBJ2-3; 7 bases line up with TRBD2. There are 14 residues in the CDR3. After removal of 4 bases from V and 2 bases from J, the junction contained 4 bases not matched to a gene. Germline V lookup: CDR1 SGHRS, CDR2 YFSETQ. Here the CDR3 reads CASSGGLHTDTQYF. For the CDR3, the DNA is TGCGCCAGCAGCGGGGGACTACACACAGATACGCAGTATTTT. Drawing the rest from reference TRBV5-1 and TRBJ2-3, the complete variable domain is KAGVTQTPRYLIKTRGQQVTLSCSPISGHRSVSWYQQTPGQGLQFLFEYFSETQRNKGNFPGRFSGRQFSNSRSEMNVSTLELGDSALYLCASSGGLHTDTQYFGPGTRLTVL.

This clone was seen just once. The chain combines TRBV4-3 with TRBJ2-1; TRBD2 matches at 8 bases. The CDR3 has 17 residues. Germline values: CDR1 LGHNA, CDR2 YSLEER. After removal of 0 bases from V and 8 bases from J, the junction contained 12 bases not matched to a gene. Written as DNA, the CDR3 is TGCGCCAGCAGCCAAGAGGCGACGGGAGGGCCCTCGGATGAGCAGTTCTTC. Its protein is CASSQEATGGPSDEQFF.

The rearrangement uses TRBV19 and TRBJ1-1; tentatively, D is TRBD1 (5 bases). CDR3 size: 14 residues. Germline values: CDR1 LNHDA, CDR2 SQIVND (reference sequence). Trimming took 4 bases from V and 3 from J, leaving 12 bases between them. CDR3 sequence reads: CASSTGLSHTEAFF. The CDR3 DNA follows: TGTGCCAGTAGTACGGGACTTTCTCACACTGAAGCTTTCTTT.

The rearrangement links TRBV7-9 to TRBJ1-5; TRBD1 matches at 10 bases. J lost 6 bases, V lost 11 bases, and 7 bases had no gene match. This CDR3 is built from 13 residues. In germline, CDR1 is SEHNR, CDR2 FQNEAQ (reference sequence). CDR3 in amino acids: CASARTGGQPQHF. CDR3 in DNA: TGTGCCTCGGCGCGGACAGGGGGTCAGCCCCAGCATTTT.

The chain is built from TRBV4-2 and TRBJ2-5; 9 bases are a match to TRBD1. This CDR3 spans 18 amino acids. Looked up from germline, CDR1 is LGHNA and CDR2 is YNFKEQ. Trimming took 3 bases from V and 5 from J; bases not matched to a gene: 16. The CDR3 loop reads CASSHPRYRDRDPETQYF. The DNA for the CDR3 is TGTGCCAGCAGCCATCCACGCTACCGGGACAGGGATCCGGAGACCCAGTACTTC.